These 19 T cell receptor beta chains originate from one sample sequenced in a study of T cells in Graves' hyperthyroidism and ophthalmopathy. The TCR beta CDR3 regions underwent amplification using RNA transcripts as the source. When the TCR CDR3 underwent first-round RT-PCR, the HTBI primer set was used. TCRdb redid the calling of the multiplex PCR reads with MiXCR, one entry per CDR3 protein. The sample lists about 400,000 distinct CDR3 sequences, approximately 13% seen once, with about 5% in the top ten. Sequencing was performed on blood. Receptors were obtained from a woman under 30 with Graves' hyperthyroidism.

A few counts support this clonotype. The V call is TRBV5-6, the J call TRBJ1-1; D is unresolved. Trimming took off 7 bases at V and 3 bases at J, with 13 bases between the two ends. The V gene's germline CDR1 is SGHDT and CDR2 YYEEEE. The CDR3 is 13 amino acids. The CDR3 reads CASHRDGYTEAFF. The DNA for the CDR3 is TGTGCCAGCCATCGCGACGGTTACACTGAAGCTTTCTTT. The full variable domain, its missing parts supplied by reference TRBV5-6 and TRBJ1-1, is DAGVTQSPTHLIKTRGQQVTLRCSPKSGHDTVSWYQQALGQGPQFIFQYYEEEERQRGNFPDRFSGHQFPNYSSELNVNALLLGDSALYLCASHRDGYTEAFFGQGTRLTVV.

This clonotype was counted ten times or more. V usage is TRBV12-3 or TRBV12-4 and J usage is TRBJ1-2; no firm D call. The CDR3 consists of 16 residues. The V gene lost 1 base and the J gene lost 3 bases, with 15 bases spanning the gap. The CDR3 bases are TGTGCCAGCAGTTTAGTACCGTCCGGGTGGGACTATGGCTACACCTTC. Protein: CASSLVPSGWDYGYTF.

The sample holds many counts of this clonotype. The chain carries TRBV5-5 and TRBJ2-1; no clear D. The CDR3 runs to 10 residues. V dropped 4 bases and J dropped 5 bases, with 1 base sitting between them. The germline V gene encodes CDR1 SGHKS and CDR2 YYEKEE (reference sequence). The CDR3: CASSNNEQFF. The CDR3 region has the DNA TGTGCCAGCAGCAACAATGAGCAGTTCTTC.

Turning to this clonotype: Mismatch with germline at one junction end may stem from a read error. The chain is built from TRBV28 and TRBJ2-5, with D perhaps matching TRBD2 (6 bases). Looked up from germline, CDR1 is MDHEN and CDR2 is SYDVKM. The CDR3 spans 14 residues. The CDR3 reads CASVVGSGQEAQYF. CDR3 in DNA: TGTGCCAGCGTCGTCGGGAGCGGGCAAGAGGCCCAGTACTTC.

This clonotype was counted a few times. This chain joins TRBV6-1 and TRBJ1-1; D is undetermined. This CDR3 is 15 amino acids long. The germline CDR1 and CDR2 sequences are MNHNS and SASEGT. Between the trimmed V and J ends, which lost 10 bases and 0 bases, there was a span of 18 bases. The CDR3: CATLPTDNLNTEAFF. The CDR3 DNA is TGTGCCACCTTACCGACGGATAACTTGAACACTGAAGCTTTCTTT.

At least ten counts were recorded for this clonotype. This chain links TRBV6-6 with TRBJ2-1, with D uncertain. This CDR3 is built from 14 residues. Germline CDR1 and CDR2: MNHNY and SVGAGI (reference sequence). The germline V and J ends were trimmed by 0 bases and 9 bases, with 12 bases remaining between them. CDR3 region: CASSYSRFMGEQFF. In nucleotides, the CDR3 is TGTGCCAGCAGTTACTCGAGGTTTATGGGTGAGCAGTTCTTC.

The chain carries TRBV2 and TRBJ2-5, with 10 bases identical to TRBD2. Trimming took 4 bases from V and 4 from J; bases not matched to a gene: 9. The CDR3 totals 16 residues. The germline V gene has CDR1 SNHLY and CDR2 FYNNEI. The CDR3 region has the DNA TGTGCCAGCAGTGGGGGGCTAGCGGGAGTCCCAGAGACCCAGTACTTC. Its protein product is CASSGGLAGVPETQYF.

This clonotype was recorded many times. CDR3 protein: CASRATGPNQPQHF. CDR3 coding DNA: TGTGCCAGCAGGGCGACAGGACCCAATCAGCCCCAGCATTTT. The chain couples TRBV2 to TRBJ1-5, with D maybe TRBD1 (6 bases). Germline lookup yields CDR1 SNHLY and CDR2 FYNNEI. The CDR3 is 14 amino acids. Trimming shortened V by 6 bases and J by 3 bases, and 12 bases separated the two germline ends.

This clonotype was detected only a few times. The rearrangement uses TRBV4-1 and TRBJ2-1; D is ambiguous. Trimming cost V 6 bases and J 3 bases, with 12 bases left between them. Germline-derived CDR1 and CDR2 are MGHRA and YSYEKL. The CDR3 is 14 amino acids. In DNA form, the CDR3 reads TGCGCCAGCAGACAACTGGGGTTCTACAATGAGCAGTTCTTC. Its protein product is CASRQLGFYNEQFF.

The chain recombines TRBV6-6 with TRBJ1-1; TRBD1 agrees at 8 bases. CDR3 length: 15 residues. Germline V lookup: CDR1 MNHNY, CDR2 SVGAGI (reference sequence). The V segment lost 0 bases and the J segment 6 bases; nucleotides outside the gene matches: 6. CDR3 in amino acids: CASSYSGQGTSEAFF. CDR3 sequence (DNA): TGTGCCAGCAGTTACTCAGGACAGGGAACCTCTGAAGCTTTCTTT.

This clonotype has a count of ten or more. The J gene is TRBJ2-5, the V gene TRBV27; 7 bases align to TRBD2. CDR3 length equals 16 residues. V shed 3 bases and J 5 bases; nucleotides not matched to a gene: 12. Germline assignment: CDR1 MNHEY and CDR2 SMNVEV (reference sequence). CDR3 sequence (DNA): TGTGCCAGCAGTTTGATTGGAGGGAGGGCCAAGGAGACCCAGTACTTC. Protein: CASSLIGGRAKETQYF.

This clonotype was counted at least ten times. The chain is built from TRBV20-1 and TRBJ1-1, with D possibly matching TRBD1 (5 bases). The germline CDR1 and CDR2 sequences are DFQATT and SNEGSKA (reference sequence). V was clipped by 5 bases and J by 4 bases, with 14 bases between them. The CDR3 is 13 amino acids. The CDR3 is CSAPSGRSTEAFF. The DNA of the CDR3 is TGCAGTGCTCCGTCGGGGCGGAGCACTGAAGCTTTCTTT.

This clonotype was seen at least ten times. The V call is TRBV27, the J call TRBJ1-1; D remains unclear. Between the trimmed V and J ends, which lost 2 bases and 4 bases, there was a span of 8 bases. This CDR3 is 13 amino acids long. From germline, CDR1 is MNHEY and CDR2 SMNVEV (reference sequence). The chain's CDR3 is CASSLGSTTEAFF. As DNA, the CDR3 is TGTGCCAGCAGTTTAGGGTCTACCACTGAAGCTTTCTTT.

The J gene is TRBJ2-1, the V gene TRBV5-1; 8 positions match TRBD2. The CDR3 consists of 15 residues. The trim removed 4 bases at V and 0 bases at J, leaving 3 bases unmatched. Germline CDR1 reads SGHRS; CDR2 reads YFSETQ. This CDR3 is CASSPGLASYNEQFF. CDR3 nucleotides: TGCGCCAGCAGCCCCGGACTAGCCTCCTACAATGAGCAGTTCTTC.

The sample holds many counts of this clonotype. The chain combines TRBV27 with TRBJ2-7, with TRBD2 identical over 7 bases. The CDR3 totals 15 residues. V was clipped by 3 bases and J by 5 bases; unmatched bases: 10. Germline-derived CDR1 and CDR2 are MNHEY and SMNVEV (reference sequence). CDR3 region: CASSFFAGVGNEQYF. Written as DNA, the CDR3 is TGTGCCAGCAGTTTTTTCGCGGGAGTTGGGAACGAGCAGTACTTC.

Many counts were recorded for this clonotype. V and J are TRBV29-1 and TRBJ2-1, with no clear D. Germline V gene data show CDR1 as SQVTM and CDR2 as ANQGSEA. The CDR3 is 14 amino acids. V was cut by 6 bases and J by 7 bases, with 19 bases left in between. CDR3 protein: CSVALLSTENEQFF. CDR3 DNA: TGCAGCGTCGCTCTACTATCGACTGAGAATGAGCAGTTCTTC.

This clonotype was recorded at least ten times. The chain carries TRBV11-2 and TRBJ1-1, with 9 bases matching TRBD1. Trimming took 1 base from V and 11 from J; bases not matched to a gene: 5. The CDR3 loop spans 13 amino acids. The germline CDR1 and CDR2 sequences are SGHAT and FQNNGV. CDR3 region: CASSLGGTGWAFF. The CDR3 DNA is TGTGCCAGCAGCTTAGGAGGGACAGGGTGGGCTTTCTTT.

This chain joins TRBV24-1 and TRBJ2-1; maybe TRBD1 (6 bases). The germline V gene encodes CDR1 KGHDR and CDR2 SFDVKD. Trimming left V 5 bases short and J 8 bases short, with 18 bases between. The CDR3 length is 15 residues. DNA of the CDR3: TGTGCCACCAGTGGTTGGGGACACGGAGTCGATGAGCAGTTCTTC. Translated, it gives CATSGWGHGVDEQFF.

Many counts were recorded for this clonotype. The chain has TRBV28 and TRBJ1-5; possible D gene TRBD1, 6 bases. The V end was cut by 4 bases, the J end by 5 bases, with 18 bases between. CDR1 and CDR2 (germline): MDHEN, SYDVKM. This CDR3 contains 16 residues. CDR3 sequence: CASSSSGGQVYQPQHF. The CDR3 region has the DNA TGTGCCAGCAGTTCCTCCGGGGGGCAGGTTTATCAGCCCCAGCATTTT.